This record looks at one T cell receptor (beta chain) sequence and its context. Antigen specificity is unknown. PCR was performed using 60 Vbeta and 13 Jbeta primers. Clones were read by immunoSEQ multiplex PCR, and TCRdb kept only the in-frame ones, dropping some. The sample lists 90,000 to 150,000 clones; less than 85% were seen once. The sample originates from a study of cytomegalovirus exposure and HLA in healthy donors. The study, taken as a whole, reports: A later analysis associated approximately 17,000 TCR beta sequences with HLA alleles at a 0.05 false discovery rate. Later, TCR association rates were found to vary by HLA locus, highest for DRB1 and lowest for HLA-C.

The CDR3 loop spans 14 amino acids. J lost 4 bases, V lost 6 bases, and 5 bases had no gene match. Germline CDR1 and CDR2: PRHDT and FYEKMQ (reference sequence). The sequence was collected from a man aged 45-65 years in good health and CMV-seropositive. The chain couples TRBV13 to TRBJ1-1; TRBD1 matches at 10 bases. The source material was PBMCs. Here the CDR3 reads CASSTGQGITEAFF. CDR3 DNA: TGTGCCAGCAGTACGGGACAGGGGATCACTGAAGCTTTCTTT.